The sequence of this T cell receptor beta chain was determined in a study of blood T cell repertoires in COVID-19. For the study at large: COVID-19 samples collected from the United States, Italy and Spain covered acute and convalescent phases.

TCRdb's copy holds only in-frame clones and misses some; the assay was immunoSEQ multiplex PCR. The repertoire has a few hundred thousand clones, approximately 83% of them found once; the top ten carry 1.9%. Recruitment covered roughly 24 US areas and drew participants whose ages spanned about 18 to 95 years. The source of this sequence is a woman aged 50 to 60 who had recovered from COVID-19. What was sequenced was PBMCs or T cells enriched from blood (not recorded which).

DNA for the CDR3: TGTGCCAGCAGCCTCGACAGGAATTCACCCCTCCACTTT. Protein: CASSLDRNSPLHF. This chain links TRBV11-3 with TRBJ1-6, with a possible D match to TRBD1 (6 bases). The V end lost 5 bases, the J end lost 7 bases, and 9 bases lay between the germline ends. The V gene's germline CDR1 is SGHNT and CDR2 YENEEA. The CDR3 runs 13 residues.